What follows are 19 T cell receptor beta chains derived from one specimen sequenced in a study of T cell responses to AZD1222 COVID-19 vaccine listed by TCRdb under 2021. Library construction relied on the immunoSEQ multiplex PCR assay. The table comes from immuneACCESS by way of TCRdb, which keeps in-frame sequences with V and J called. Part of the clones is missing from these tables; in studies checked, under half for an unresolved V gene and the rest for unknown reasons. This sample has about 150,000 clones in its table, and 94% of those were observed once. Jointly, the top ten make up roughly 1.3% of the sample. The time point label, as the study defines it: baseline before first vaccination. Sample: peripheral blood, taken on day 0 of AZD1222 vaccination. The source is an adult in good health.

This clone was seen only a few times. The chain has TRBV7-9 and TRBJ2-2, with D possibly being TRBD1 or TRBD2 (6 bases each). Looked up from germline, CDR1 is SEHNR and CDR2 is FQNEAQ (reference sequence). The CDR3 extends over 15 amino acids. V was clipped by 3 bases and J by 4 bases, with 12 bases between them. The CDR3 sequence: CASSFWEDSTGELFF. The CDR3 bases are TGTGCCAGCAGCTTTTGGGAGGACAGCACCGGGGAGCTGTTTTTT.

The chain carries TRBV11-3 and TRBJ2-1, with 7 nucleotides matching TRBD2. Unmatched junction bases numbered 8, after V lost 1 base and J lost 2 bases. The CDR3 extends over 17 amino acids. From germline, CDR1 is SGHNT and CDR2 YENEEA. CDR3 loop: CASSLGISGPTYNEQFF. Here the CDR3 DNA reads TGTGCCAGCAGCTTAGGTATTAGCGGGCCTACCTACAATGAGCAGTTCTTC. Full variable domain (outside the CDR3, taken from reference TRBV11-3 and TRBJ2-1): EAGVVQSPRYKIIEKKQPVAFWCNPISGHNTLYWYLQNLGQGPELLIRYENEEAVDDSQLPKDRFSAERLKGVDSTLKIQPAELGDSAVYLCASSLGISGPTYNEQFFGPGTRLTVL.

This clone was seen once. Other DNA sequences within the sample encode an identical CDR3. The chain recombines TRBV11-2 with TRBJ2-3, with D uncertain. Trimming took off 3 bases at V and 1 base at J, with 2 bases between the two ends. The CDR3 is made up of 12 amino acids. Germline CDR1 reads SGHAT; CDR2 reads FQNNGV. The CDR3 nucleotides are TGTGCCAGCAGCTTGGGCACAGATACGCAGTATTTT. The encoded protein is CASSLGTDTQYF.

The CDR3, as DNA: TGTGCCAGCAGCCAAGGACCATATCAGCCCCAGCATTTT. Protein sequence: CASSQGPYQPQHF. The chain carries TRBV4-2 and TRBJ1-5; the D is unclear. The germline CDR1 and CDR2 sequences are LGHNA and YNFKEQ. This CDR3 is 13 amino acids long. With 1 base removed from V and 5 bases from J, the gap between germline ends came to 6 bases.

V gene TRBV5-1 combines with J gene TRBJ1-1; possibly TRBD1 for D (5 bases). V was clipped by 0 bases and J by 2 bases, with 14 bases between them. This CDR3 has 16 amino acids. Germline V gives CDR1 SGHRS, CDR2 YFSETQ. CDR3 protein: CASSLGWGGINTEAFF. CDR3 nucleotide sequence: TGCGCCAGCAGCTTGGGCTGGGGGGGAATAAACACTGAAGCTTTCTTT.

This clone was found once. The chain combines TRBV6-1 with TRBJ2-4; tentatively, D is TRBD1 (5 bases). Germline assignment: CDR1 MNHNS and CDR2 SASEGT. The CDR3 has 17 amino acids. The V end was cut by 2 bases, the J end by 0 bases, with 14 bases between. Here the CDR3 reads CASSESGHILAKNIQYF. For the CDR3, the DNA is TGTGCCAGCAGTGAATCTGGACACATACTAGCCAAAAACATTCAGTACTTC.

This clone was observed once. The rearrangement links TRBV7-9 to TRBJ1-3, with D hard to call. This CDR3 has 15 residues. Germline values: CDR1 SEHNR, CDR2 FQNEAQ (reference sequence). Between the trimmed V and J ends, which lost 1 base and 7 bases, there was a span of 14 bases. The CDR3 loop reads CASSLGVRLPNTIYF. The CDR3 region has the DNA TGTGCCAGCAGCTTAGGAGTACGGTTACCGAACACCATATATTTT.

The rearrangement links TRBV18 to TRBJ2-7; the D gene is possibly TRBD1 (5 bases). This CDR3 comprises 12 residues. Germline CDR1 is KGHSH and CDR2 is LQKENI. Trimming left V 3 bases short and J 6 bases short, with 9 bases between. The CDR3 nucleotides are TGTGCCAGCTCACCTCCCCAGGGCGAGCAGTACGTC. This gives the protein CASSPPQGEQYV.

This clone was picked up one time. This chain links TRBV3-1 (or the pseudogene TRBV3-2) with TRBJ1-2; 7 bases map to TRBD1. Trimming cost V 3 bases and J 7 bases; bases outside gene matches: 5. The CDR3 loop spans 13 amino acids. CDR1 and CDR2 (germline): LGHDT, YNNKEL (reference sequence). In DNA, the CDR3 is TGTGCCAGCAGCCACCCAGGGGGTCGTGGCTACACCTTC. Its translation is CASSHPGGRGYTF.

This clone was found once. Here the CDR3 reads CASSLGTGGHLPYEQYV. The CDR3 coding sequence is TGCGCCAGCAGCTTGGGGACAGGGGGCCACCTCCCCTACGAGCAGTACGTC. This chain connects TRBV5-1 to TRBJ2-7; TRBD1 matches at 11 bases. The CDR3 length is 17 residues. The germline gives CDR1 SGHRS, CDR2 YFSETQ. The V and J ends lost 0 bases and 2 bases, in that order; junction bases with no gene match: 7.

This clone has a single count. The genes are TRBV7-2 and TRBJ2-1, with 8 bases fitting TRBD2. V gave up 3 bases and J gave up 5 bases; unmatched junction bases: 12. Germline V lookup: CDR1 SGHTA, CDR2 FQGNSA. The CDR3 is made up of 17 amino acids. The CDR3 reads CASSFEASGLSNNEQFF. In nucleotides, the CDR3 is TGTGCCAGCAGCTTCGAGGCTAGCGGGTTATCTAACAATGAGCAGTTCTTC.

This sequence joins TRBV4-3 and TRBJ1-6, with 11 nucleotides matching TRBD1. Looked up from germline, CDR1 is LGHNA and CDR2 is YSLEER. The CDR3 sequence is 17 residues long. V was clipped by 2 bases and J by 10 bases; unmatched bases: 10. The CDR3 region is CASSQKRGTGGSSPLHF. Written as DNA, the CDR3 is TGCGCCAGCAGCCAAAAAAGGGGGACAGGGGGATCCTCACCCCTCCACTTT.

The chain carries TRBV11-2 and TRBJ2-5; no definite D call. V dropped 5 bases and J dropped 2 bases, with 12 bases sitting between them. Germline loops: CDR1 SGHAT, CDR2 FQNNGV. The CDR3 consists of 14 residues. The CDR3 is CASSPRTAQETQYF. CDR3 coding DNA: TGTGCCAGCAGCCCTCGGACGGCGCAAGAGACCCAGTACTTC.

The chain carries TRBV9 and TRBJ1-6; TRBD1 is a possible D gene (5 bases). The germline V and J ends were trimmed by 0 bases and 10 bases, with 20 bases remaining between them. The CDR3 is 17 residues long. Germline-derived CDR1 and CDR2 are SGDLS and YYNGEE. The CDR3 region is CASSVGRDGIQGSPLHF. The CDR3 DNA sequence: TGTGCCAGCAGCGTAGGTAGGGACGGGATTCAAGGGTCACCCCTCCACTTT.

This clone was found a few times. The chain combines TRBV3-1 (or the pseudogene TRBV3-2) with TRBJ2-5; 7 bases are shared with TRBD1. CDR1 and CDR2 (germline): LGHDT, YNNKEL (reference sequence). The V gene end was trimmed by 1 base and the J gene end by 7 bases; junction bases not matched to a gene: 12. The CDR3 runs 16 residues. The DNA for the CDR3 is TGTGCCAGCAGCCAAGGAAGACAGGGTGATTTAGGGACCCAGTACTTC. It translates to CASSQGRQGDLGTQYF.

The rearrangement uses TRBV7-9 and TRBJ2-2; D unresolved. Germline loops: CDR1 SEHNR, CDR2 FQNEAQ (reference sequence). The CDR3 contains 13 residues. Between the trimmed V and J ends, which lost 5 bases and 6 bases, there was a span of 10 bases. The CDR3 protein is CASSPSVAGELFF. CDR3 DNA sequence: TGTGCCAGCAGCCCCTCGGTGGCCGGGGAGCTGTTTTTT.

The rearrangement joins TRBV4-3 to TRBJ1-1; D remains unclear. The V gene's germline CDR1 is LGHNA and CDR2 YSLEER. The CDR3 is 14 residues long. V was clipped by 0 bases and J by 2 bases, with 7 bases between them. The CDR3 DNA reads TGCGCCAGCAGCCAAGAGGAGGGTAACACTGAAGCTTTCTTT. It encodes CASSQEEGNTEAFF.

The CDR3 here is CASSFGGPYNEQFF. CDR3 nucleotides: TGTGCCAGCAGTTTCGGGGGTCCCTACAATGAGCAGTTCTTC. The chain joins TRBV27 to TRBJ2-1; tentative D call: TRBD2 (6 bases). CDR1 MNHEY and CDR2 SMNVEV come from the germline V gene (reference sequence). This CDR3 is built from 14 residues. V was shortened by 3 bases and J by 2 bases, with 8 bases between the two germline ends.

The chain has TRBV3-1 (or the pseudogene TRBV3-2) and TRBJ1-6; D not resolved. The V end lost 1 base, the J end lost 10 bases, and 17 bases lay between the germline ends. CDR1 and CDR2 from the germline V gene are LGHDT and YNNKEL (reference sequence). The CDR3 loop spans 16 amino acids. CDR3 in amino acids: CASSQGASGGRSPLHF. CDR3 coding DNA: TGTGCCAGCAGCCAAGGTGCGTCGGGCGGACGGTCACCCCTCCACTTT.